This is a list of T cell receptor beta chains from one sample in a study of cytomegalovirus exposure and HLA in healthy donors. TCRdb's table, derived via immunoSEQ multiplex PCR, lists solely in-frame clones and lacks some. The sample lists under 150,000 clones, around 86% seen once, with about 0.71% in the top ten. Sequences were obtained from PBMCs. All receptors come from a man between 18 and 35 years old in good health and CMV-seronegative. Each CDR3 is given with its conserved first and last residue. Fields, in order: D gene, J gene, clone size, V gene, CDR3 protein, CDR3 DNA. D genes are given only for firm matches. Some rows have no size entry. The others give once, few or many, or a class for an expanded clone.

d_gene: TRBD1; j_gene: TRBJ1-5; abundance: .; v_gene: TRBV5-8; CDR3aa: CASSLAGQVNQPQHF; CDR3nt: TGTGCCAGCAGCTTGGCGGGACAGGTTAATCAGCCCCAGCATTTT
d_gene: .; j_gene: TRBJ1-3; abundance: .; v_gene: TRBV6-5; CDR3aa: CASSLKQTSGNTIYF; CDR3nt: TGTGCCAGCAGCTTAAAACAGACAAGTGGAAACACCATATATTTT
d_gene: TRBD1; j_gene: TRBJ2-2; abundance: few; v_gene: TRBV10-3; CDR3aa: CAMGQSIGELFF; CDR3nt: TGTGCCATGGGACAGAGCATCGGGGAGCTGTTTTTT
d_gene: .; j_gene: TRBJ1-4; abundance: .; v_gene: TRBV19; CDR3aa: CASRTGTSEEKLFF; CDR3nt: TGTGCCAGTAGAACTGGGACAAGCGAGGAAAAACTGTTTTTT
d_gene: .; j_gene: TRBJ1-5; abundance: .; v_gene: TRBV7-3; CDR3aa: CASSPGGNQPQHF; CDR3nt: TGTGCCAGCAGCCCGGGGGGGAATCAGCCCCAGCATTTT
d_gene: .; j_gene: TRBJ2-7; abundance: .; v_gene: TRBV2; CDR3aa: CASKGSLVEQEYEQYF; CDR3nt: TGTGCCAGCAAGGGGTCATTAGTAGAACAGGAGTACGAGCAGTACTTC
d_gene: TRBD1; j_gene: TRBJ1-2; abundance: .; v_gene: TRBV14; CDR3aa: CASSPGQIYGYTF; CDR3nt: TGTGCCAGCAGCCCGGGACAGATCTATGGCTACACCTTC
d_gene: .; j_gene: TRBJ1-5; abundance: .; v_gene: TRBV28; CDR3aa: CASSLQQGNQPQHF; CDR3nt: TGTGCCAGCAGTTTACAGCAGGGCAATCAGCCCCAGCATTTT
d_gene: .; j_gene: TRBJ1-4; abundance: few; v_gene: TRBV28; CDR3aa: CASSVNLIGTEKLFF; CDR3nt: TGTGCCAGCAGCGTAAACCTCATCGGGACAGAAAAACTGTTTTTT
d_gene: .; j_gene: TRBJ2-1; abundance: .; v_gene: TRBV9; CDR3aa: CASSVDWVVDEQFF; CDR3nt: TGTGCCAGCAGCGTTGACTGGGTAGTGGATGAGCAGTTCTTC
d_gene: TRBD1; j_gene: TRBJ1-1; abundance: .; v_gene: TRBV6-5; CDR3aa: CASSHRTGLTTEAFF; CDR3nt: TGTGCCAGCAGTCACCGGACAGGGCTCACCACTGAAGCTTTCTTT
d_gene: .; j_gene: TRBJ1-6; abundance: .; v_gene: TRBV5-8; CDR3aa: CASRGGAYNSPLHF; CDR3nt: TGTGCCAGCAGAGGGGGGGCCTATAATTCACCCCTCCACTTT
d_gene: .; j_gene: TRBJ2-1; abundance: .; v_gene: TRBV5-4; CDR3aa: CASSLDLQGGNEQFF; CDR3nt: TGTGCCAGCAGCTTAGATCTGCAGGGTGGGAATGAGCAGTTCTTC
d_gene: TRBD2; j_gene: TRBJ2-1; abundance: .; v_gene: TRBV18; CDR3aa: CASSPTAGGSYNEQFF; CDR3nt: TGTGCCAGCTCTCCAACTGCGGGGGGGTCCTACAATGAGCAGTTCTTC
d_gene: TRBD1; j_gene: TRBJ1-1; abundance: .; v_gene: TRBV11-2; CDR3aa: CASSPPTGGNTEAFF; CDR3nt: TGTGCCAGCAGCCCTCCGACAGGGGGGAACACTGAAGCTTTCTTT
d_gene: TRBD2; j_gene: TRBJ2-1; abundance: .; v_gene: TRBV2; CDR3aa: CASNLAGTSGSSEQFF; CDR3nt: TGTGCCAGCAACCTGGCGGGAACTAGCGGGTCGTCAGAGCAGTTCTTC
d_gene: TRBD1; j_gene: TRBJ1-3; abundance: once; v_gene: TRBV4-1; CDR3aa: CASSLQGELSSGNTIYF; CDR3nt: TGCGCCAGCAGCCTCCAGGGGGAGCTCAGCTCTGGAAACACCATATATTTT
d_gene: TRBD2; j_gene: TRBJ2-7; abundance: .; v_gene: TRBV5-1; CDR3aa: CASTLGLAGGIDEQYF; CDR3nt: TGCGCCAGCACCTTAGGACTAGCGGGGGGAATCGACGAGCAGTACTTC
d_gene: TRBD2; j_gene: TRBJ2-4; abundance: .; v_gene: TRBV7-9; CDR3aa: CASSLGRRRGVAKNIQYF; CDR3nt: TGTGCCAGCAGCTTAGGGCGACGGCGGGGGGTAGCCAAAAACATTCAGTACTTC
d_gene: .; j_gene: TRBJ2-7; abundance: .; v_gene: TRBV5-1; CDR3aa: CASSPRSSVLDEQYF; CDR3nt: TGCGCCAGCAGCCCCCGTTCCAGCGTGTTGGACGAGCAGTACTTC
d_gene: .; j_gene: TRBJ2-6; abundance: .; v_gene: TRBV30; CDR3aa: CAWGGPRSGANVLTF; CDR3nt: TGTGCCTGGGGGGGCCCCCGGTCTGGGGCCAACGTCCTGACTTTC
d_gene: TRBD2; j_gene: TRBJ2-7; abundance: .; v_gene: TRBV7-2; CDR3aa: CASSLASGGYGSYEQYF; CDR3nt: TGTGCCAGCAGCTTAGCTAGCGGGGGGTACGGGTCCTACGAGCAGTACTTC
d_gene: TRBD1; j_gene: TRBJ1-5; abundance: .; v_gene: TRBV6-6; CDR3aa: CASSPDRGWRQPQHF; CDR3nt: TGTGCCAGCAGCCCGGACAGGGGCTGGCGGCAGCCCCAGCATTTT
d_gene: .; j_gene: TRBJ1-4; abundance: .; v_gene: TRBV9; CDR3aa: CASSIQSRRGEKLFF; CDR3nt: TGTGCCAGCAGCATACAGTCTAGGCGGGGGGAAAAACTGTTTTTT
d_gene: .; j_gene: TRBJ1-1; abundance: .; v_gene: TRBV18; CDR3aa: CASSPIQGDTEAFF; CDR3nt: TGTGCCAGCTCACCAATACAGGGTGACACTGAAGCTTTCTTT
d_gene: .; j_gene: TRBJ2-5; abundance: .; v_gene: TRBV2; CDR3aa: CASMVPGGSQGTQYF; CDR3nt: TGTGCCAGCATGGTTCCAGGGGGGTCCCAAGGGACCCAGTACTTC
d_gene: .; j_gene: TRBJ2-7; abundance: .; v_gene: TRBV7-9; CDR3aa: CASSFAAYEQYF; CDR3nt: TGTGCCAGCAGCTTTGCGGCCTACGAGCAGTACTTC
d_gene: TRBD2; j_gene: TRBJ2-5; abundance: .; v_gene: TRBV14; CDR3aa: CASSQWASGVEETQYF; CDR3nt: TGTGCCAGCAGCCAGTGGGCTAGCGGGGTCGAGGAGACCCAGTACTTC
d_gene: .; j_gene: TRBJ2-5; abundance: .; v_gene: TRBV30; CDR3aa: CAWSGQVTETQYF; CDR3nt: TGTGCCTGGAGTGGACAGGTAACGGAGACCCAGTACTTC
d_gene: .; j_gene: TRBJ1-2; abundance: .; v_gene: TRBV19; CDR3aa: CASSILSSTENYGYTF; CDR3nt: TGTGCCAGTAGTATCCTCTCTTCGACAGAAAATTATGGCTACACCTTC
d_gene: .; j_gene: TRBJ1-6; abundance: .; v_gene: TRBV9; CDR3aa: CASSVGWKAGPLHF; CDR3nt: TGTGCCAGCAGCGTAGGGTGGAAAGCGGGCCCCCTCCACTTT
d_gene: .; j_gene: TRBJ1-1; abundance: .; v_gene: TRBV5-8; CDR3aa: CASSPGTGVNTEAFF; CDR3nt: TGTGCCAGCAGCCCGGGGACGGGAGTGAACACTGAAGCTTTCTTT
d_gene: .; j_gene: TRBJ2-1; abundance: .; v_gene: TRBV23-1; CDR3aa: CASFLPGGPSYNEQFF; CDR3nt: TGCGCCAGCTTCCTCCCCGGGGGGCCTTCCTACAATGAGCAGTTCTTC
d_gene: .; j_gene: TRBJ2-1; abundance: .; v_gene: TRBV28; CDR3aa: CASSLVRGKYNEQFF; CDR3nt: TGTGCCAGCAGTTTGGTCCGGGGGAAATACAATGAGCAGTTCTTC
d_gene: TRBD1; j_gene: TRBJ1-5; abundance: .; v_gene: TRBV15; CDR3aa: CATSKEQGANQPQHF; CDR3nt: TGTGCCACCAGCAAAGAACAGGGGGCTAATCAGCCCCAGCATTTT
d_gene: .; j_gene: TRBJ2-5; abundance: .; v_gene: TRBV21-1; CDR3aa: CASSVGGFETQYF; CDR3nt: TGTGCCAGCAGCGTGGGGGGGTTTGAGACCCAGTACTTC
d_gene: TRBD1; j_gene: TRBJ1-1; abundance: .; v_gene: TRBV18; CDR3aa: CASSTGGTENTEAFF; CDR3nt: TGTGCCAGCTCAACAGGGGGGACCGAGAACACTGAAGCTTTCTTT
d_gene: TRBD1; j_gene: TRBJ2-5; abundance: .; v_gene: TRBV30; CDR3aa: CAWSTQGTGKTQYF; CDR3nt: TGTGCCTGGAGCACCCAAGGGACAGGGAAGACCCAGTACTTC
d_gene: .; j_gene: TRBJ1-3; abundance: .; v_gene: TRBV19; CDR3aa: CASSIVAGLPTGNTIYF; CDR3nt: TGTGCCAGTAGTATAGTCGCGGGACTCCCGACGGGAAACACCATATATTTT
d_gene: .; j_gene: TRBJ2-7; abundance: .; v_gene: TRBV5-1; CDR3aa: CASSLTSNYEQYF; CDR3nt: TGCGCCAGCAGTCTGACTAGTAACTACGAGCAGTACTTC
d_gene: .; j_gene: TRBJ2-2; abundance: few; v_gene: TRBV7-9; CDR3aa: CASSARERVGTGELFF; CDR3nt: TGTGCCAGCAGCGCCCGGGAGAGAGTGGGGACCGGGGAGCTGTTTTTT
d_gene: TRBD1; j_gene: TRBJ1-5; abundance: once; v_gene: TRBV27; CDR3aa: CASSLSGQGGRQPQHF; CDR3nt: TGTGCCAGCAGTTTAAGTGGACAGGGGGGGCGCCAGCCCCAGCATTTT
d_gene: .; j_gene: TRBJ2-7; abundance: few; v_gene: TRBV13; CDR3aa: CASSRGLYYEQYF; CDR3nt: TGTGCCAGCAGCAGGGGACTTTACTACGAGCAGTACTTC
d_gene: TRBD1; j_gene: TRBJ2-1; abundance: .; v_gene: TRBV5-1; CDR3aa: CASSSGDRGRVEQFF; CDR3nt: TGCGCCAGCAGCTCCGGGGACAGGGGCCGTGTTGAGCAGTTCTTC
d_gene: TRBD1; j_gene: TRBJ1-5; abundance: .; v_gene: TRBV30; CDR3aa: CALSSGQGGNQPQHF; CDR3nt: TGTGCCTTAAGTAGCGGACAGGGGGGAAATCAGCCCCAGCATTTT
d_gene: .; j_gene: TRBJ1-1; abundance: .; v_gene: TRBV5-6; CDR3aa: CASSLAFSGTAPFF; CDR3nt: TGTGCCAGCAGCTTAGCTTTTTCTGGCACAGCCCCATTCTTT
d_gene: TRBD1; j_gene: TRBJ1-1; abundance: .; v_gene: TRBV9; CDR3aa: CASNPFRGRNTEAFF; CDR3nt: TGTGCCAGCAACCCTTTCAGGGGGCGGAACACTGAAGCTTTCTTT
d_gene: TRBD2; j_gene: TRBJ2-7; abundance: once; v_gene: TRBV5-6; CDR3aa: CASSAVGAGGVEQYF; CDR3nt: TGTGCCAGCAGCGCCGTAGGAGCGGGGGGGGTCGAGCAGTACTTC
d_gene: .; j_gene: TRBJ2-2; abundance: .; v_gene: TRBV11-1; CDR3aa: CASSLTTGELFF; CDR3nt: TGTGCCAGCAGCCTAACGACCGGGGAGCTGTTTTTT
d_gene: .; j_gene: TRBJ2-2; abundance: .; v_gene: TRBV25-1; CDR3aa: CASEGVARGGTGELFF; CDR3nt: TGTGCCAGCGAAGGGGTGGCGCGGGGTGGCACCGGGGAGCTGTTTTTT
d_gene: TRBD1; j_gene: TRBJ1-6; abundance: .; v_gene: TRBV2; CDR3aa: CASRTGGWSNSPLHF; CDR3nt: TGTGCCAGCAGGACAGGGGGGTGGTCTAATTCACCCCTCCACTTT
d_gene: .; j_gene: TRBJ2-1; abundance: .; v_gene: TRBV7-6; CDR3aa: CASSLQDGGIYNEQFF; CDR3nt: TGTGCCAGCAGCTTACAAGACGGGGGAATCTACAATGAGCAGTTCTTC
d_gene: .; j_gene: TRBJ1-3; abundance: .; v_gene: TRBV19; CDR3aa: CACGVDAGNTIYF; CDR3nt: TGTGCCTGCGGGGTCGACGCCGGAAACACCATATATTTT
d_gene: .; j_gene: TRBJ2-6; abundance: .; v_gene: TRBV19; CDR3aa: CASSRALSGANVPTF; CDR3nt: TGTGCCAGTAGTAGGGCATTATCTGGGGCCAACGTCCCGACTTTC